Below are 6 T cell receptor beta chains sequenced from a single sample in a study of CD8+CD57+ T cells in acquired aplastic anemia. For CDR3 and TCR beta VDJ profiling, genomic DNA was the template used. MiXCR, run by TCRdb on the reads, gives a single entry per CDR3 protein. The repertoire has under 150,000 distinct CDR3 sequences, about 40% of them found once; the top ten carry almost 8.5%. Material for sequencing was sorted CD4+, CD8+, or CD8+CD57+ T cells (not recorded which) from PBMCs. The receptors stem from a human donor in good health, serving as a control.

This clonotype was counted ten times or more. The V and J genes are TRBV3-1 and TRBJ1-2; D is uncertain. V was pared by 4 bases and J by 6 bases, with 12 bases between. Germline loops: CDR1 LGHDT, CDR2 YNNKEL (reference sequence). The CDR3 contains 13 residues. CDR3 protein: CASSLQQFNGYTF. CDR3 nucleotide sequence: TGTGCCAGCAGCCTTCAACAGTTTAATGGCTACACCTTC.

The V and J genes are TRBV15 and TRBJ1-5; D remains ambiguous. The CDR3 is 14 residues long. Trimming took off 1 base at V and 1 base at J, with 5 bases between the two ends. Germline V gene data show CDR1 as LNHNV and CDR2 as YYDKDF (reference sequence). The CDR3 region has the DNA TGTGCCACCAGCAGAGGTTTCAGCAATCAGCCCCAGCATTTT. Translating it yields CATSRGFSNQPQHF. Based on the CDR3 plus reference TRBV15 and TRBJ1-5, the full variable domain is DAMVIQNPRYQVTQFGKPVTLSCSQTLNHNVMYWYQQKSSQAPKLLFHYYDKDFNNEADTPDNFQSRRPNTSFCFLDIRSPGLGDTAMYLCATSRGFSNQPQHFGDGTRLSIL.

The chain joins TRBV20-1 to TRBJ2-7; D unclear. CDR1 is DFQATT, CDR2 SNEGSKA, per germline (reference sequence). Trimming shortened V by 3 bases and J by 0 bases, and 9 bases separated the two germline ends. This CDR3 region has 13 residues. The CDR3 DNA is TGCAGTGCTAGGGACGGATCCTCCTACGAGCAGTACTTC. This codes for CSARDGSSYEQYF.

This clonotype has a count of ten or more. The chain is built from TRBV10-3 and TRBJ1-2; a weak D match, TRBD1 (5 bases). Per the germline V gene, CDR1 is ENHRY and CDR2 is SYGVKD. This CDR3 has 14 amino acids. V was pared by 11 bases and J by 8 bases, with 24 bases between. In DNA form, the CDR3 reads TGTGCCGTTATGGACGGGGACTACTTTATGGGCTACACCTTC. Protein sequence: CAVMDGDYFMGYTF.

For this clonotype: This could be a read error, since a much larger clone is one nucleotide away. This sequence joins TRBV6-1 and TRBJ2-7, with D unresolved. The CDR3 runs to 11 residues. Germline CDR1 is MNHNS and CDR2 is SASEGT. CDR3 region: CASRLEYEQHF. The CDR3 nucleotides read TGTGCCAGCAGATTGGAATACGAGCAGCACTTC.

V gene TRBV19 combines with J gene TRBJ1-4; weak D call: TRBD1 (6 bases). This CDR3 contains 14 residues. Germline V CDR1 and CDR2: LNHDA, SQIVND (reference sequence). Trimming took off 8 bases at V and 5 bases at J, with 15 bases between the two ends. This CDR3 reads CASCRGQINEKLFF. CDR3 sequence (DNA): TGTGCCAGTTGCCGAGGACAGATAAATGAAAAACTGTTTTTT.